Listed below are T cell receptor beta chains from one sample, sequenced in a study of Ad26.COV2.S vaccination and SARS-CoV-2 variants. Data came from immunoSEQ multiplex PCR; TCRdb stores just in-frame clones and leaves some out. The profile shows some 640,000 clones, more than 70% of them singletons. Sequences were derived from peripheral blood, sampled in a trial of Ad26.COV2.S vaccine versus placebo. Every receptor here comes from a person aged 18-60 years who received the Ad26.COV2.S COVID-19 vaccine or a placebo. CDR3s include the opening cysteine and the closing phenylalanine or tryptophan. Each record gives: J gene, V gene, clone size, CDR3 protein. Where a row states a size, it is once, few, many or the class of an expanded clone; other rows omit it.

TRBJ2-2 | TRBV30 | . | CAGRGRDPSGELFF
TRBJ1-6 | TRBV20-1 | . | CSASEPGGYNSPLHF
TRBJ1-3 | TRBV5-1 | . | CASSITGESGNTIYF
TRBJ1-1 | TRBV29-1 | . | CSVVPRTGETEAFF
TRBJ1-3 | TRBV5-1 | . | CASRQDPGWDTIYF
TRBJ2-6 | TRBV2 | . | CASSGNRAGANVLTF
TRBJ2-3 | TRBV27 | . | CASSKKASASTDTQYF
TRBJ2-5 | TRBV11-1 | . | CASSRSGGDEETQYF
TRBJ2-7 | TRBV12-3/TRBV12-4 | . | CASSLDRTYEQYF
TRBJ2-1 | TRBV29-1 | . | CSVEFPSSRVGYNEQFF
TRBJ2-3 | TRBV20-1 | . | CSANPHDTQYF
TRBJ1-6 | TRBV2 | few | CASSEQRGSPLHF
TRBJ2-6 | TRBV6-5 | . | CASSLGGANVLTF
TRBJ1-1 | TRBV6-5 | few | CASSYDPRVGSEAFF
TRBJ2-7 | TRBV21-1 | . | CASSTRTSGTFEDEQYF
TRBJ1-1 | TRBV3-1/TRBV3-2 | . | CASSQDLAVWRATEAFF
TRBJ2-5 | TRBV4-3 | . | CASSQEYHSYKETQYF